Reported below is one T cell receptor (beta chain). Its antigen is not yet known. Base qualities are not at hand, and no much larger clone is one base apart. According to the study, the label for this sample's time point signals: pretreatment peripheral blood. A cohort of approximately 31 patients with locally advanced or metastatic urothelial carcinoma, treated at Memorial Sloan Kettering on a trial protocol, was included. Peripheral blood mononuclear cells were collected pretreatment and during treatment, at between 1 and 8 total time points per patient. The Qiagen DNeasy Blood extraction kit was used to purify genomic DNA from total PBMCs and tumor samples. PBMCs were collected pretreatment and during treatment, and were isolated and stored as previously described. Looking up the germline V gene yields CDR1 SGHAT and CDR2 FQNNGV. Trimming at the junction amounts to 0 bases on V and 5 bases on J, and the germline ends lie 10 bases apart. Including cysteine and phenylalanine, the CDR3 has 14 amino acids. Only CDR3 DNA is held: 42 bases, read in frame from base 1.

This sample stems from a study of PD-L1 blockade in urothelial cancer (dated by TCRdb to about 2017). For the study in its entirety: All patients started therapy around 2014 and received atezolizumab 1,200 mg intravenously every 3 weeks. About 90% of the 29 patients were identified as males with urothelial cancer of bladder origin, and a prior smoking history was reported by 18 of 29 patients. Patients had an ECOG performance status of 0 or 1 and had received between 0 and 3 prior chemotherapy regimens. Blood samples were analyzed 3 weeks after the start of treatment (second dose) and 6 weeks after the start of treatment. A median of 141,255 T cells and some 82,000 unique TCRs was obtained from blood samples, and a median clonality of roughly 0.082 was observed. An exploratory multi-omic analysis was conducted of the somatic, immune and clinical correlates of response to PD-L1 blockade with atezolizumab in urothelial cancer. TCR sequencing covered pretreatment tumor samples and matched, serially collected peripheral blood taken before and after atezolizumab treatment. Durable clinical benefit was defined as a progression-free survival longer than 6 months, and TCR features were additionally tested against progression-free survival and overall survival. Whole exome sequencing and RNA sequencing of pretreatment tumors were performed alongside TCR sequencing in the same patients. Some ten patients reached durable clinical benefit, while 20 to 25 patients did not. Some 30 patients had pretreatment blood TCR-seq, some 25 had at least one posttreatment blood collection, and some 25 had tumor TCR-seq. Study-level results and caveats: A pretreatment peripheral blood TCR clonality below the median was linked to improved progression-free and overall survival. Patients with durable benefit showed greater expansion of tumor-associated TCR clones in peripheral blood 3 weeks after starting treatment (n of about 22, p = 0.022). Because of the small sample size (n ≈ 30) and the many exploratory analyses performed, the results are intended to be regarded as hypothesis-generating.

Synthetic TCR analog templates were spiked into each PCR so that absolute template abundance could be estimated from read counts. TCRbeta CDR3 regions were amplified from genomic DNA with bias-controlled V and J gene primers using the immunoSEQ assay. Rearranged TCRbeta segments were sequenced at approximately 20X coverage. The source study handled its data this way. Sequencing errors were corrected by clustering, and CDR3s were annotated against IMGT so that V, D and J genes could be assigned. Downstream analyses used only productive TCRbeta rearrangements and left out out-of-frame or stop-codon sequences. To compute clonality, Shannon entropy was normalized by the log of the number of unique productive sequences and then subtracted from one. Clones differing between time points or between blood and tumor were identified using Fisher's exact test with Benjamini-Hochberg correction, with an adjusted p below 0.01 applied as the threshold. The clones in this table, taken by TCRdb from immuneACCESS, are in-frame only. Not every clone is retained; where verified, under half of the shortfall comes from an unresolved V gene, and the cause of the rest is unknown. The DNA gave D and trimming, while V, J and clone size come from that table. A total of about 43,000 clones appear in this sample, 65% to 85% of them only once. Roughly 17% of the sample is held by the ten biggest clonotypes.

This clonotype originated in a man aged 55-75 years with urothelial cancer. The source was PBMCs, collected around atezolizumab (anti-PD-L1) treatment. The V and J genes are TRBV11-2 and TRBJ2-5; the D gene is perhaps TRBD2, on 7 matching bases. The CDR3 region: CASSLEGGPETQYF. The DNA reads as follows: TGTGCCAGCAGCTTAGAGGGGGGGCCCGAGACCCAGTACTTC. Here the CDR3 is joined to the reference TRBV11-2 and TRBJ2-5 genes, and the full variable domain is: EAGVAQSPRYKIIEKRQSVAFWCNPISGHATLYWYQQILGQGPKLLIQFQNNGVVDDSQLPKDRFSAERLKGVDSTLKIQPAKLEDSAVYLCASSLEGGPETQYFGPGTRLLVL.